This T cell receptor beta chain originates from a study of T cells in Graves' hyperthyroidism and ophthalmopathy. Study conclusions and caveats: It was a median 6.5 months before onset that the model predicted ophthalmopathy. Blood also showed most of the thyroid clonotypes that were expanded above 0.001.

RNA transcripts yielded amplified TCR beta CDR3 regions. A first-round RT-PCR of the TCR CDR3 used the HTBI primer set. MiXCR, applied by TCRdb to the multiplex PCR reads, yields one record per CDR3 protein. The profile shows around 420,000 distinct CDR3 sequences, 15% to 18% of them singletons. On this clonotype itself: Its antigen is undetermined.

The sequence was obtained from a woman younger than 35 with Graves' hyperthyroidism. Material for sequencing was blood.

CDR3 sequence: CASSYSGNSYNQPQHF. The DNA for the CDR3 is TGTGCCAGCAGTTACTCGGGGAACAGCTACAATCAGCCCCAGCATTTT. The chain employs TRBV6-2 or TRBV6-3 and TRBJ1-5; D not resolved. The V gene lost 0 bases and the J gene lost 3 bases, with 12 bases spanning the gap. The CDR3 contains 16 residues. Germline V gene lookup returns CDR1 MNHEY and CDR2 SVGEGT.